The rows below give T cell receptor beta chains drawn from one sample of a study of blood T cell repertoires in COVID-19. Data came from immunoSEQ multiplex PCR; TCRdb stores just in-frame clones and leaves some out. The sample lists about 46,000 clones, 75% to 90% occurring once. What was sequenced was peripheral blood. The receptors come from a woman over 75 with COVID-19, enrolled during active disease. Both conserved end residues are part of each CDR3. A D gene is named only where the DNA matches it firmly. Clone size is given for some rows only: seen once, a few or many times, or a class if the clone is expanded.

D | J | size | V | DNA | CDR3
TRBD2 | TRBJ2-7 | NA | TRBV5-1 | TGCGCCAGCAGCTCACCGGCGGGACTAGCGGGAGCCCTTTACTACGAGCAGTACTTC | CASSSPAGLAGALYYEQYF
TRBD2 | TRBJ2-7 | NA | TRBV28 | TGTGCCAGCAGCCGCCCTAGCGGGAGGGGGGGCTACGAGCAGTACTTC | CASSRPSGRGGYEQYF
TRBD2 | TRBJ2-3 | NA | TRBV2 | TGTGCCAGCACCGAAAGTCGGACTAGCGGAAGATGGGATACGCAGTATTTT | CASTESRTSGRWDTQYF
TRBD1 | TRBJ2-7 | NA | TRBV5-1 | TGCGCCAGCAGCTGGGGACAGGGCTTCTCCTACGAGCAGTACTTC | CASSWGQGFSYEQYF
NA | TRBJ2-1 | NA | TRBV19 | TGTGCCAGTAAGCCGGGGGTATACAATGAGCAGTTCTTC | CASKPGVYNEQFF
NA | TRBJ1-2 | once | TRBV7-2 | TGTGCCAGCAGCTTAGCCGGAGTTGGCTACACCTTC | CASSLAGVGYTF
NA | TRBJ2-6 | NA | TRBV18 | TGTGCCAGCTCACCACCATCCGGGACAGTGGCAGCGGGCGGGGCCAACGTCCTGACTTTC | CASSPPSGTVAAGGANVLTF
TRBD1 | TRBJ1-2 | NA | TRBV7-9 | TGTGCCAGCAGCCCTTTCACAGGGGGCGATGGCTACACCTTC | CASSPFTGGDGYTF
NA | TRBJ1-5 | few | TRBV2 | TGTGCCAGCAGTGTCTGGGCCAATCAGCCCCAGCATTTT | CASSVWANQPQHF
TRBD1 | TRBJ1-6 | NA | TRBV5-1 | TGCGCCAGCAGTCCTGGGGGGACAGGGATGCCTTCACCCCTCCACTTT | CASSPGGTGMPSPLHF
NA | TRBJ2-2 | NA | TRBV9 | TGTGCCAGCAGCGTCTCCGGGACTCCGAAAATTCAGGGGGAGCTGTTTTTT | CASSVSGTPKIQGELFF
TRBD1 | TRBJ2-7 | NA | TRBV4-1 | TGCGCCAGCAGCCCACGGGACAGGGGCTTCTACGAGCAGTACTTC | CASSPRDRGFYEQYF
TRBD1 | TRBJ1-2 | NA | TRBV27 | TGTGCCAGCAGTCCTCTTGACAGGGGGCGAAACTATGGCTACACCTTC | CASSPLDRGRNYGYTF
TRBD2 | TRBJ2-1 | few | TRBV19 | TGTGCCAGTAGTTTGACTACTAGCGGGCGTTACAATGAGCAGTTCTTC | CASSLTTSGRYNEQFF
NA | TRBJ2-7 | NA | TRBV7-9 | TGTGCCATCTCCCGGGGGTCAGACGAGCAGTACTTC | CAISRGSDEQYF
TRBD1 | TRBJ2-5 | NA | TRBV10-3 | TGTGCCACGCGGGACAGGGAAGAGACCCAGTACTTC | CATRDREETQYF
TRBD1 | TRBJ2-3 | NA | TRBV5-1 | TGCGCCAGCAGCTTGGCCCGGGACAGGGCGGGGACAGATACGCAGTATTTT | CASSLARDRAGTDTQYF
TRBD1 | TRBJ1-3 | NA | TRBV19 | TGTGCCAGTAGTGAGACAGGGAGCTCTGGAAACACCATATATTTT | CASSETGSSGNTIYF
NA | TRBJ2-3 | NA | TRBV7-2 | TGTGCCAGCAGCCCCCTCCACCAACCTAATACGCAGTATTTT | CASSPLHQPNTQYF
NA | TRBJ1-1 | NA | TRBV18 | TGTGCCAGCTCACCAGATGAGGGAGTTACTGAAGCTTTCTTT | CASSPDEGVTEAFF
TRBD1 | TRBJ1-2 | once | TRBV2 | TGTGCCAGCAACGGGGACAGGGGGCGACGTGGCTACACCTTC | CASNGDRGRRGYTF
TRBD2 | TRBJ2-1 | once | TRBV4-3 | TGCGCCAGCAGCCCCGGGAGGGCCTCGACCTACAATGAGCAGTTCTTC | CASSPGRASTYNEQFF
TRBD1 | TRBJ2-2 | NA | TRBV4-2 | TGTGCCAGCAGCCACGGGACAGGAGACACCGGGGAGCTGTTTTTT | CASSHGTGDTGELFF
TRBD1 | TRBJ1-1 | NA | TRBV5-1 | TGCGCCAGTAGGACAGGGACCATGAACACTGAAGCTTTCTTT | CASRTGTMNTEAFF
TRBD2 | TRBJ2-2 | once | TRBV5-1 | TGCGCCAGCAGCCCGAGGTCTAGCGGGACGGGCGGGGAGCTGTTTTTT | CASSPRSSGTGGELFF
TRBD2 | TRBJ2-1 | NA | TRBV4-1 | TGCGCCAGCAGCCGAACTAGCGGGAACTACAATGAGCAGTTCTTC | CASSRTSGNYNEQFF
NA | TRBJ2-2 | NA | TRBV28 | TGTGCCAGCACCCAGGGGGGCACCGGGGAGCTGTTTTTT | CASTQGGTGELFF
NA | TRBJ2-5 | NA | TRBV7-9 | TGTGCCAGCAGCTTAGCGTTAACCGGAGAGACCCAGTACTTC | CASSLALTGETQYF
TRBD2 | TRBJ2-4 | NA | TRBV10-3 | TGTGCCATCAGTTCCACGGGGGGGGAGAACATTCAGTACTTC | CAISSTGGENIQYF
TRBD2 | TRBJ2-1 | NA | TRBV4-2 | TGTGCCAGCAGCCAAGATAACCCCCGGGAGGGGTACAATGAGCAGTTCTTC | CASSQDNPREGYNEQFF
TRBD2 | TRBJ2-3 | NA | TRBV3-1/TRBV3-2 | TGTGCCAGCAGCCAAAGGACTAGCGGGTGGGATACGCAGTATTTT | CASSQRTSGWDTQYF
NA | TRBJ2-7 | NA | TRBV6-2/TRBV6-3 | TGTGCCAGCAGTAGACATGTCCACGAGCAGTACTTC | CASSRHVHEQYF
NA | TRBJ2-2 | NA | TRBV4-3 | TGCGCCAGCAGCCAAGATCCTCCGATCGGGGGGAACACCGGGGAGCTGTTTTTT | CASSQDPPIGGNTGELFF
TRBD1 | TRBJ2-2 | NA | TRBV18 | TGTGCCAGCTCACCACGAACGACAGGGCCCCGAGGTGACACCGGGGAGCTGTTTTTT | CASSPRTTGPRGDTGELFF
NA | TRBJ1-5 | NA | TRBV5-1 | TGCGCCAGCAGCTTGGGGACAGTCAATCAGCCCCAGCATTTT | CASSLGTVNQPQHF
TRBD2 | TRBJ2-3 | NA | TRBV14 | TGTGCCAGCAGCCAAGAATCCATAGCGGGAGATGACTCAGATACGCAGTATTTT | CASSQESIAGDDSDTQYF
NA | TRBJ1-5 | NA | TRBV7-2 | TGTGCCAGCAGCCGGGATAGCAATCAGCCCCAGCATTTT | CASSRDSNQPQHF
TRBD1 | TRBJ1-6 | NA | TRBV7-9 | TGTGCCAGCAGCAAGGGACAGCCGGGGAATTCACCCCTCCACTTT | CASSKGQPGNSPLHF
NA | TRBJ2-7 | once | TRBV18 | TGTGCCAGCTCCCCCGGACAGGAGCAGTACTTC | CASSPGQEQYF
NA | TRBJ1-1 | NA | TRBV2 | TGTGCCAGCAGTAAGGACATGCGTGATGGGGCTTTCTTT | CASSKDMRDGAFF
TRBD2 | TRBJ2-1 | NA | TRBV7-3 | TGTGCCAGCAGCCTGACTAGCGGGATGGGCAATGAGCAGTTCTTC | CASSLTSGMGNEQFF
TRBD1 | TRBJ1-2 | NA | TRBV28 | TGTGCCAGCAGCCCCCAAGACAGGGATAACTATGGCTACACCTTC | CASSPQDRDNYGYTF
TRBD1 | TRBJ1-2 | NA | TRBV4-1 | TGCGCCAGCAGCCAAGAATCAGGGGGCTTGTATGGCTACACCTTC | CASSQESGGLYGYTF
TRBD1 | TRBJ1-1 | once | TRBV6-5 | TGTGCCAGCAGGGGACAGGTGAACACTGAAGCTTTCTTT | CASRGQVNTEAFF
NA | TRBJ1-2 | NA | TRBV15 | TGTGCCACCAGCAGATATTTGGAGGGCTACACCTTC | CATSRYLEGYTF
TRBD1 | TRBJ2-1 | NA | TRBV28 | TGTGCCAGCAGTTTAGGGGTTCAGGGGGTTAGGTACAATGAGCAGTTCTTC | CASSLGVQGVRYNEQFF
NA | TRBJ1-6 | NA | TRBV5-1 | TGCGCCAGCAGCCTAGGGACGGGGGAACTACCCCTCCACTTT | CASSLGTGELPLHF
NA | TRBJ1-2 | NA | TRBV18 | TGTGCCAGCTCACCACTCCGGGTCCCGGAGGGCTACACCTTC | CASSPLRVPEGYTF
NA | TRBJ2-5 | few | TRBV28 | TGTGCCAGCAGTTTAACTGTCGGGACCCAGTACTTC | CASSLTVGTQYF